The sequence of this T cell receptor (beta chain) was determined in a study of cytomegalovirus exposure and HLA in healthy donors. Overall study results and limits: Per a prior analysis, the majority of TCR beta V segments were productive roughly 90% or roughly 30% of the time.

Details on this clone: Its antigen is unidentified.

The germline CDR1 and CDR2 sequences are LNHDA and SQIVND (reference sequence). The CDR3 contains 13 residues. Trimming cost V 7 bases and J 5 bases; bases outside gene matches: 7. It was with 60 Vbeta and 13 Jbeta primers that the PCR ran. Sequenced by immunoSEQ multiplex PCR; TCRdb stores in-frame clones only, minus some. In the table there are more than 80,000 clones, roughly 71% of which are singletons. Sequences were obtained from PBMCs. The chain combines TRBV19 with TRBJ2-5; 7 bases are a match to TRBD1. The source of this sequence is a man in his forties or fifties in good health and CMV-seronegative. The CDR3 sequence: CASNTGAQETQYF. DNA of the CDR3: TGTGCCAGTAATACAGGGGCGCAGGAGACCCAGTACTTC.